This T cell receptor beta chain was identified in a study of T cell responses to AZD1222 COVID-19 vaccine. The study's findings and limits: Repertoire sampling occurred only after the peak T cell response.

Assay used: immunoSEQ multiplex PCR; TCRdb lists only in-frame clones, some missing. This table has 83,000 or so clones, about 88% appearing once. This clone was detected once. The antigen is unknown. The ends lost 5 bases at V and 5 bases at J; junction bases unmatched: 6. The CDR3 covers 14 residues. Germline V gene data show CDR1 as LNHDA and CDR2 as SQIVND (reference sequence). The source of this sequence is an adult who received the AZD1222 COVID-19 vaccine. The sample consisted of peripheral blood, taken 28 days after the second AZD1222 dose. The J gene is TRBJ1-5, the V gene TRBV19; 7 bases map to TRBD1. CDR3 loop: CASSPDRVHQPQHF. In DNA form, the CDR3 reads TGTGCCAGTAGTCCCGACAGGGTTCATCAGCCCCAGCATTTT.